These T cell receptor beta chains were read from a single sample in a study of T cell repertoires in cytomegalovirus infection. MiXCR, run by TCRdb on the reads, gives a single entry per CDR3 protein. The table has a few hundred thousand distinct CDR3 sequences, about 25% seen once. The material sequenced was PBMCs. These receptors came from a human donor in good health (CMV status not recorded). Some clones in this sample may be carry-over from other donors' samples. Both conserved end residues are part of each CDR3. D genes are given only for firm matches. Some rows have no size entry. The others give once, few or many, or a class for an expanded clone.

abundance,v_gene,j_gene,d_gene,CDR3nt,CDR3aa
few,TRBV10-3,TRBJ2-2,NA,TGTGCCACGGGGGAGCCGGGCACCGGGGAGCTGTTTTTT,CATGEPGTGELFF
many,TRBV7-2,TRBJ1-2,NA,TGTGCCACCACCTCCGGGGGTGAGGGCTACACCTTC,CATTSGGEGYTF
NA,TRBV9,TRBJ1-1,NA,TGTGCCAGCAGCGTAGAAGGAGGGGACACTGAAGCTTTCTTT,CASSVEGGDTEAFF
NA,TRBV6-6,TRBJ2-1,TRBD2,TGTGCCAGCAGTCTAAGGTTTAGCGCGGGGGGGGATGAGCAGTTCTTC,CASSLRFSAGGDEQFF
few,TRBV28,TRBJ2-2,NA,TGTGCCAGCAGTTTCCCCGACACCGGGGAGCTGTTTTTT,CASSFPDTGELFF
NA,TRBV19,TRBJ2-3,NA,TGTGCCAGTAGTATCGAGGGAACGGGGCTCGATACGCAGTATTTT,CASSIEGTGLDTQYF
NA,TRBV7-9,TRBJ1-1,NA,TGTGCCAGCAGCCGGACCGGCCTCGCTAACACTGAAGCTTTCTTT,CASSRTGLANTEAFF
NA,TRBV20-1,TRBJ2-3,NA,TGCAGTGCCCTGATCGAGTACGAGGGATTCACAGATACGCAGTATTTT,CSALIEYEGFTDTQYF
NA,TRBV11-3,TRBJ2-1,NA,TGTGCCAGCAGCTTATCGCAAGGGGGGATTGAGCAGTTCTTC,CASSLSQGGIEQFF
NA,TRBV6-1,TRBJ2-7,NA,TGTGCCAGCAGTAACCTAGACAGTATGTCCTACGAGCAGTACTTC,CASSNLDSMSYEQYF
few,TRBV10-3,TRBJ2-3,NA,TGTGCCATCAGTGACATGGGGCGAAGGAGCACAGATACGCAGTATTTT,CAISDMGRRSTDTQYF
few,TRBV4-1,TRBJ1-4,NA,TGCGCCAGCAGCCAAGATCCCGGGACTGGTAATGAAAAACTGTTTTTT,CASSQDPGTGNEKLFF
few,TRBV6-1,TRBJ2-2,NA,TGTGCCAGCAAGCCTCCAGGGACGAACACCGGGGAGCTGTTTTTT,CASKPPGTNTGELFF
NA,TRBV28,TRBJ2-1,TRBD1,TGTGCCAGCAGTTCCGGACAGGGCCTCACGTGGTTCTTC,CASSSGQGLTWFF
NA,TRBV6-2/TRBV6-3,TRBJ1-1,NA,TGTGCCAGCAGTTACTCGGACCTCCCCTGGGCTTTCTTT,CASSYSDLPWAFF
few,TRBV5-1,TRBJ2-3,NA,TGCGCCAGCAGCTCAGGCAGTAGTCCTAGCACAGATACGCAGTATTTT,CASSSGSSPSTDTQYF
few,TRBV30,TRBJ1-2,TRBD1,TGTGCCTGGAGTGTAGGACAGGGAAGCGGAGGCTACACCTTC,CAWSVGQGSGGYTF
NA,TRBV9,TRBJ2-1,NA,TGTGCCAGCAGCGTTGGGCGGAACAATGAGCAGTTCTTC,CASSVGRNNEQFF
few,TRBV6-2/TRBV6-3,TRBJ2-1,NA,TGTGCCAGCAGAGGGGGGGACAGCTTCTACAATGAGCAGTTCTTC,CASRGGDSFYNEQFF
NA,TRBV6-5,TRBJ2-2,NA,TGTGCCAGCAGTTACATCGAGGGGGAGCTGTTTTTT,CASSYIEGELFF
few,TRBV11-3,TRBJ1-1,NA,TGTGCCAGCAGCCGAGGTAACACAAACACTGAAGCTTTCTTT,CASSRGNTNTEAFF
few,TRBV28,TRBJ2-3,NA,TGTGCCAGCAGAACCCCCCCCCCTCTGGATACGCAGTATTTT,CASRTPPPLDTQYF
many,TRBV7-3,TRBJ2-1,NA,TGTGCCAGCAGTAGGTCTAAGGCCTACAATGAGCAGTTCTTC,CASSRSKAYNEQFF
NA,TRBV7-8,TRBJ2-1,NA,TGTGCCAGCAGCCATAGTGTCAATGAGCAGTTCTTC,CASSHSVNEQFF
few,TRBV12-3/TRBV12-4,TRBJ1-5,NA,TGTGCCAGCAGTTTGGGGGGCAGGGGTAGCAATCAGCCCCAGCATTTT,CASSLGGRGSNQPQHF
many,TRBV7-2,TRBJ1-1,TRBD1,TGTGCCAGCAGCTTAGGTGGACAGGGGGGGGCTGAAGCTTTCTTT,CASSLGGQGGAEAFF
NA,TRBV2,TRBJ1-1,NA,TGTGCCAGCGGGACGGACAGGAACACTGAAGCTTTCTTT,CASGTDRNTEAFF
few,TRBV14,TRBJ2-2,NA,TGTGCCAGCAGCCACCCAGCTGGCGTAACCGGGGAGCTGTTTTTT,CASSHPAGVTGELFF
many,TRBV7-6,TRBJ1-1,NA,TGTGCCAGCGGGAGAGGGTCCACTGAAGCTTTCTTT,CASGRGSTEAFF
many,TRBV27,TRBJ2-1,NA,TGTGCCACCCGGACTTCCTACAATGAGCAGTTCTTC,CATRTSYNEQFF
many,TRBV7-2,TRBJ1-2,NA,TGTGCCAGCAGCTTAGACAGGCTAACCGGCTACACCTTC,CASSLDRLTGYTF
NA,TRBV6-1,TRBJ2-3,TRBD1,TGTGCCAGCAGGGGGGGACAGGGGGCGTCGGATACGCAGTATTTT,CASRGGQGASDTQYF
NA,TRBV30,TRBJ1-1,NA,TGTGCCTGGACGCAGGGATCGGGAACTGAAGCTTTCTTT,CAWTQGSGTEAFF
few,TRBV19,TRBJ2-2,NA,TGTGCCAGTAGTAAGGCGGCAGCGAACACCGGGGAGCTGTTTTTT,CASSKAAANTGELFF
few,TRBV7-3,TRBJ1-2,NA,TGTGCCAGCAGCCCGGGTCCTGGCAGATATGGCTACACCTTC,CASSPGPGRYGYTF
few,TRBV7-2,TRBJ2-4,TRBD2,TGTGCCAGCAGCTACGGACTAGCGGGAAACATTCAGTACTTC,CASSYGLAGNIQYF
few,TRBV6-1,TRBJ1-5,NA,TGTGCCAGCAGTGTTGGGGGCGGGAATCAGCCCCAGCATTTT,CASSVGGGNQPQHF
NA,TRBV12-3/TRBV12-4,TRBJ2-2,NA,TGTGCCAGCAGTATAGCGGCGAACACCGGGGAGCTGTTTTTT,CASSIAANTGELFF
NA,TRBV2,TRBJ1-4,TRBD1,TGTGCCAGCAGAGCCGCCGGGACAGGAAACGAAAAACTGTTTTTT,CASRAAGTGNEKLFF
few,TRBV7-2,TRBJ2-7,TRBD2,TGTGCCAGCAGCTTTGGAATAGCGGGAGCACTCGACTCCTACGAGCAGTACTTC,CASSFGIAGALDSYEQYF
NA,TRBV3-1,TRBJ2-1,TRBD2,TGTGCCAGCAGCCAGATAGCGGGAAAGTCCTACAATGAGCAGTTCTTC,CASSQIAGKSYNEQFF
NA,TRBV5-1,TRBJ2-7,NA,TGCGCCAGCAGCCCCTCGGACCGAGTCCTGGAGCAGTACTTC,CASSPSDRVLEQYF
NA,TRBV20-1,TRBJ1-2,NA,TGCAGTGCTAGATCCTGGAGGGGGGATGGCTACACCTTC,CSARSWRGDGYTF
few,TRBV12-3/TRBV12-4,TRBJ2-5,NA,TGTGCCAGCAGTGGGGGTAGCCACCCCGGGGAGACCCAGTACTTC,CASSGGSHPGETQYF
NA,TRBV27,TRBJ2-3,NA,TGTGCCAGCACGGCAGGGGGCACAGATACGCAGTATTTT,CASTAGGTDTQYF
NA,TRBV6-2/TRBV6-3,TRBJ1-1,TRBD1,TGTGCCAGCAGTGTGACAGGGATGGGGAACACTGAAGCTTTCTTT,CASSVTGMGNTEAFF
NA,TRBV19,TRBJ2-3,TRBD2,TGTGCCAGTAGTATCCCCACTAGCGGGAGTGACCCAGATACGCAGTATTTT,CASSIPTSGSDPDTQYF
NA,TRBV23-1,TRBJ2-4,NA,TGCGCCAGCCCCATTGCCCCCCCCCATGTAGAAGCCAAAAACATTCAGTACTTC,CASPIAPPHVEAKNIQYF
few,TRBV7-3,TRBJ2-7,NA,TGTGCCAGCAGCTTATCGGGCCAGGGTAACCACGAGCAGTACTTC,CASSLSGQGNHEQYF
few,TRBV12-3/TRBV12-4,TRBJ2-1,TRBD2,TGTGCCAGCAGTTTGGAGCGGGAGCGCCCCTACAATGAGCAGTTCTTC,CASSLERERPYNEQFF
NA,TRBV20-1,TRBJ2-3,NA,TGCAGTGCTGGACCCTCAGCGGGACACACAGATACGCAGTATTTT,CSAGPSAGHTDTQYF
NA,TRBV15,TRBJ1-5,NA,TGTGCCACCAGCAGAGTTAGAGGGCTCAATCAGCCCCAGCATTTT,CATSRVRGLNQPQHF
once,TRBV20-1,TRBJ2-3,TRBD2,TGCAGTGCACTCCTAGCGGGAGGGACAGATACGCAGTATTTT,CSALLAGGTDTQYF
few,TRBV28,TRBJ1-1,NA,TGTGCCAGCAGTTCACGCTCCAGGGGCGGGAACACTGAAGCTTTCTTT,CASSSRSRGGNTEAFF